These 13 T cell receptor beta chains share one sample of origin, sequenced in a study of T cells after posttransplantation cyclophosphamide. Busulfan-fludarabine conditioning, marrow transplant, and cyclophosphamide on days +3 and +4 were administered. Only in-frame clones appear in the TCRdb table, and some are missing; sequencing was by immunoSEQ multiplex PCR. This table holds approximately 4,200 clones, about 81% found once. The source was PBMCs, collected after an allogeneic stem cell transplant with post-transplant cyclophosphamide. The receptors were sampled from a female patient in her fifties who received an allogeneic stem cell transplant from a related donor, was CMV-positive, and had no GVHD. Some T cells may be provided by the graft donor.

This chain uses TRBV19 with TRBJ1-2; 8 nucleotides line up with TRBD1. Germline CDR1 and CDR2: LNHDA and SQIVND (reference sequence). The CDR3 totals 15 residues. The trim removed 6 bases at V and 5 bases at J, leaving 11 bases unmatched. CDR3 loop: CASRERQGLEYGYTF. The CDR3 nucleotides read TGTGCCAGTAGGGAACGACAGGGGTTGGAGTATGGCTACACCTTC.

The chain is built from TRBV5-4 and TRBJ2-1; possible D gene TRBD2, 6 bases. Germline-derived CDR1 and CDR2 are SGHNT and YYREEE (reference sequence). Deletions cut 0 bases from V and 9 bases from J, with 16 bases between. This CDR3 is 15 amino acids long. CDR3 loop: CASSLEKRVGAEQFF. In DNA, the CDR3 is TGTGCCAGCAGCTTGGAGAAGCGGGTAGGGGCTGAGCAGTTCTTC.

This clone was recorded a few times. This chain uses TRBV15 with TRBJ2-1, with D possibly matching TRBD2 (7 bases). This CDR3 has 17 residues. V was shortened by 1 base and J by 4 bases, with 17 bases between the two germline ends. The germline CDR1 and CDR2 sequences are LNHNV and YYDKDF (reference sequence). CDR3 sequence: CATSRAGGQRGYNEQFF. For the CDR3, the DNA is TGTGCCACCAGCAGAGCCGGGGGCCAGCGGGGATACAATGAGCAGTTCTTC.

The chain has TRBV28 and TRBJ2-7; TRBD1 matches 11 bases. The J segment lost 3 bases and the V segment lost 3 bases, leaving 4 bases of the junction unmatched. The germline gives CDR1 MDHEN, CDR2 SYDVKM. This CDR3 has 15 amino acids. The CDR3 is CASSLPGTGGYEQYF. Written as DNA, the CDR3 is TGTGCCAGCAGTTTGCCCGGGACAGGGGGCTACGAGCAGTACTTC.

This rearrangement joins TRBV4-2 to TRBJ2-1, with TRBD2 matching over 13 bases. The ends lost 1 base at V and 3 bases at J; junction bases unmatched: 6. The CDR3 is 18 residues long. Germline V gene sequence: CDR1 LGHNA, CDR2 YNFKEQ. The CDR3 DNA is TGTGCCAGCAGCCAAGTTTCGGGACTAGCGGGACTCTACAATGAGCAGTTCTTC. Its protein product is CASSQVSGLAGLYNEQFF.

This chain joins TRBV9 and TRBJ1-4; the D is unclear. The CDR3 extends over 15 amino acids. Germline CDR1 and CDR2: SGDLS and YYNGEE. V was cut by 0 bases and J by 5 bases, with 11 bases left in between. The CDR3 DNA reads TGTGCCAGCAGCGTAGGTCCAGAGGTGAATGAAAAACTGTTTTTT. Encoded protein: CASSVGPEVNEKLFF.

This clone has a single count. J is TRBJ2-7 and V is TRBV7-6, with no clear D. Germline V gives CDR1 SGHVS, CDR2 FNYEAQ. Deletions cut 5 bases from V and 3 bases from J, with 8 bases between. The CDR3 runs 12 residues. CDR3 bases: TGTGCCAGCAGCGACGACATCTACGAGCAGTACTTC. Protein: CASSDDIYEQYF.

The chain employs TRBV11-2 and TRBJ2-7, with TRBD2 as a possible D gene (6 bases). The CDR3 has 15 residues. Trimming took off 5 bases at V and 1 base at J, with 15 bases between the two ends. Looked up from germline, CDR1 is SGHAT and CDR2 is FQNNGV. The CDR3 coding sequence is TGTGCCAGCAGCCGGAACCGGGACTCTTCCTACGAGCAGTACTTC. Amino acid sequence: CASSRNRDSSYEQYF.

The J gene is TRBJ2-2, the V gene TRBV7-9, with 13 positions matching TRBD2. V shed 8 bases, J shed 4 bases, and the junction held 7 bases outside the gene matches. The CDR3 length is 16 residues. Per the germline V gene, CDR1 is SEHNR and CDR2 is FQNEAQ (reference sequence). The CDR3 reads CASQTSGGPGTGELFF. CDR3 DNA sequence: TGTGCCAGCCAGACTAGCGGGGGGCCGGGCACCGGGGAGCTGTTTTTT.

The chain employs TRBV11-2 and TRBJ1-3; the match to TRBD1 covers 8 bases. Germline CDR1 and CDR2: SGHAT and FQNNGV. Losses at the gene ends were 7 bases for V and 1 base for J; bases not matched to a gene: 3. CDR3 length: 14 residues. CDR3 in amino acids: CASTTGGSGNTIYF. CDR3 bases: TGTGCCAGCACCACAGGGGGTTCTGGAAACACCATATATTTT.

In its sample, this clone was seen a few times. The genes are TRBV10-3 and TRBJ2-7, with 14 bases aligning to TRBD2. Germline CDR1 reads ENHRY; CDR2 reads SYGVKD. V dropped 10 bases and J dropped 5; count of bases not matched to a gene: 7. The CDR3 extends over 14 amino acids. As DNA, the CDR3 is TGTGCCACCTGGACTAGCGGGGGGCGTAACGAGCAGTACTTC. This encodes CATWTSGGRNEQYF.

The V and J genes are TRBV28 and TRBJ1-5, with 9 bases that match TRBD1. This CDR3 spans 16 amino acids. The trim removed 2 bases at V and 1 base at J, leaving 3 bases unmatched. The germline V gene has CDR1 MDHEN and CDR2 SYDVKM. Here the CDR3 DNA reads TGTGCCAGCAGTTTAAGGGGGACAGGGAGCAATCAGCCCCAGCATTTT. The encoded protein is CASSLRGTGSNQPQHF.

The V gene is TRBV20-1, the J gene TRBJ1-2; D not resolved. The CDR3 is made up of 11 amino acids. Germline V gene data show CDR1 as DFQATT and CDR2 as SNEGSKA (reference sequence). The V and J ends lost 7 bases and 7 bases respectively, with 13 bases between them. The CDR3 reads CSVSPPSGYTF. DNA of the CDR3: TGCAGTGTTAGTCCCCCCTCTGGCTACACCTTC.